These 30 T cell receptor beta chains were all obtained from the same sample, sequenced in a study of T cell repertoires in cytomegalovirus infection. TCRdb re-analysed the reads in MiXCR, keeping a single row per CDR3 protein. The sample carries around 630,000 distinct CDR3 sequences, 24% recorded once. Sample: CD8+ T cells from PBMCs. The receptors were gathered from a human donor in good health (CMV status not recorded). Some clones in this sample may be carry-over from other donors' samples.

The sample holds a few counts of this clonotype. This chain uses TRBV20-1 with TRBJ2-3; 11 bases align to TRBD2. From germline, CDR1 is DFQATT and CDR2 SNEGSKA (reference sequence). The V and J ends lost 5 bases and 0 bases, in that order; junction bases with no gene match: 4. CDR3 length: 15 amino acids. The CDR3 spells CSARLAGTSTDTQYF. The CDR3 nucleotides read TGCAGTGCTCGACTAGCGGGGACGAGCACAGATACGCAGTATTTT.

The genes are TRBV20-1 and TRBJ2-3; D is possibly TRBD1 or TRBD2 (6 bases each). The germline V gene encodes CDR1 DFQATT and CDR2 SNEGSKA (reference sequence). This CDR3 comprises 13 residues. The V end lost 5 bases, the J end lost 6 bases, and 15 bases lay between the germline ends. The CDR3 loop reads CSAGLQGGDTQYF. The CDR3 nucleotides read TGCAGTGCTGGACTACAGGGTGGGGATACGCAGTATTTT.

This clonotype has a handful of counts. The genes are TRBV28 and TRBJ1-5; perhaps TRBD1 as D (5 bases). This CDR3 is built from 16 residues. The germline V and J ends were trimmed by 3 bases and 2 bases, with 14 bases remaining between them. Germline V gives CDR1 MDHEN, CDR2 SYDVKM. The CDR3 reads CASSFLQGSGNQPQHF. CDR3 nucleotide sequence: TGTGCCAGCAGTTTTTTGCAGGGATCAGGCAATCAGCCCCAGCATTTT.

The chain combines TRBV19 with TRBJ2-7; D unclear. Germline loops: CDR1 LNHDA, CDR2 SQIVND (reference sequence). CDR3 length: 12 amino acids. V was pared by 3 bases and J by 5 bases, with 8 bases between. The CDR3 DNA reads as TGTGCCAGTAGTATTGGTGTGGACGAGCAGTACTTC. Translated, it gives CASSIGVDEQYF.

This clonotype was seen at least ten times. The rearrangement links TRBV5-5 to TRBJ2-1, with D perhaps given as TRBD1 or TRBD2 (5 bases each). V was shortened by 3 bases and J by 4 bases, with 14 bases between the two germline ends. Germline values: CDR1 SGHKS, CDR2 YYEKEE (reference sequence). The CDR3 length is 15 residues. CDR3 nucleotide sequence: TGTGCCAGCAGCTGGGACCGACAGAGGTACAATGAGCAGTTCTTC. Protein product: CASSWDRQRYNEQFF.

This clonotype was seen a handful of times. V and J are TRBV20-1 and TRBJ2-7, with D possibly being TRBD2 (5 bases). Germline V gene sequence: CDR1 DFQATT, CDR2 SNEGSKA (reference sequence). The V end lost 3 bases, the J end lost 2 bases, and 14 bases lay between the germline ends. CDR3 size: 14 residues. Here the CDR3 DNA reads TGCAGTGCTAGGACTCGTCTAGCCCCCTACGAGCAGTACGTC. This translates into CSARTRLAPYEQYV.

As to this clonotype: A read error may be the cause here, since a much bigger clone is one base away. V is TRBV7-2 and J is TRBJ2-2; weak D call: TRBD2 (5 bases). Looked up from germline, CDR1 is SGHTA and CDR2 is FQGNSA. Trimming took 5 bases from V and 8 from J, leaving 15 bases between them. The CDR3 length is 14 residues. CDR3 sequence reads: CASSEIEGEGELFF. The CDR3 region has the DNA TGTGCCAGCAGCGAGATTGAGGGAGAGGGGGAGCTGTTTTTT.

This CDR3 is CASSARQSLQETQYF. Here the CDR3 DNA reads TGTGCCAGCAGTGCGAGACAGTCCCTCCAAGAGACCCAGTACTTC. J is TRBJ2-5 and V is TRBV2; maybe TRBD1 (5 bases). CDR1 is SNHLY, CDR2 FYNNEI, per germline. This CDR3 contains 15 residues. Trimming shortened V by 4 bases and J by 1 base, and 13 bases separated the two germline ends.

The V and J genes are TRBV19 and TRBJ2-2; TRBD1 or TRBD2 may be the D gene (6 bases each). Trimming took off 6 bases at V and 6 bases at J, with 11 bases between the two ends. The CDR3 length is 13 residues. Germline CDR1 and CDR2: LNHDA and SQIVND (reference sequence). DNA of the CDR3: TGTGCCAGTAGATGGGGGGCCTCCGGGGAGCTGTTTTTT. This sequence encodes CASRWGASGELFF.

V is TRBV28 and J is TRBJ1-5; D may be TRBD1 (5 bases). The CDR3 is 17 residues long. CDR1 is MDHEN, CDR2 SYDVKM, per germline. Trimming shortened V by 4 bases and J by 1 base, and 17 bases separated the two germline ends. DNA of the CDR3: TGTGCCAGCAGTTCCCCTTTCGACAGTCTCAGCAATCAGCCCCAGCATTTT. This encodes CASSSPFDSLSNQPQHF.

Regarding this clonotype: Its ends do not fully match the called genes, so a read error is possible. This sequence joins TRBV28 and TRBJ1-5, with 10 bases matching TRBD1. Germline lookup yields CDR1 MDHEN and CDR2 SYDVKM. The length of the CDR3 is 14 residues. CDR3 protein: CVSRTTGGRQPQHF. In DNA, the CDR3 is TGTGTCAGCAGAACGACAGGGGGCCGTCAGCCCCAGCATTTT.

This clonotype has just a few counts. This chain uses TRBV27 with TRBJ2-1; D possibly matches TRBD1 or TRBD2 (5 bases each). The ends were cut back, 5 bases at V and 5 bases at J, with 10 bases in the middle. Germline assignment: CDR1 MNHEY and CDR2 SMNVEV (reference sequence). The CDR3 runs to 13 residues. CDR3 nucleotide sequence: TGTGCCAGCAGTGGCAGGGAGAACAATGAGCAGTTCTTC. It yields the protein CASSGRENNEQFF.

About this clonotype: A much larger clone differs by one base, so this may be a read error. The CDR3 sequence is CASSQRGYGNAPLHF. As DNA, the CDR3 is TGTGCCAGCAGCCAACGGGGTTACGGTAATGCACCCCTCCACTTT. The chain is built from TRBV7-2 and TRBJ1-6, with D uncertain. Germline assignment: CDR1 SGHTA and CDR2 FQGNSA. This CDR3 spans 15 amino acids. The full variable domain, its missing parts supplied by reference TRBV7-2 and TRBJ1-6, is GAGVSQSPSNKVTEKGKDVELRCDPISGHTALYWYRQSLGQGLEFLIYFQGNSAPDKSGLPSDRFSAERTGGSVSTLTIQRTQQEDSAVYLCASSQRGYGNAPLHFGNGTRLTVT.

This clonotype showed up many times. This rearrangement joins TRBV7-6 to TRBJ2-2; perhaps TRBD1 as D (5 bases). Germline V CDR1 and CDR2: SGHVS, FNYEAQ. This CDR3 region has 14 residues. V lost 5 bases and J 1 base, leaving 8 bases between the germline ends. The DNA of the CDR3 is TGTGCCAGCAGCCCTCAGGGGAACACCGGGGAGCTGTTTTTT. Amino acids: CASSPQGNTGELFF.

In this sample, this clonotype turned up a few times. The chain is built from TRBV28 and TRBJ2-3; perhaps TRBD1 as D (5 bases). V shed 10 bases and J shed 6 bases, with 17 bases lying between them. The CDR3 is made up of 13 amino acids. Germline values: CDR1 MDHEN, CDR2 SYDVKM. CDR3 bases: TGTGCCACCTCGGACCAGGGTCAGGATACGCAGTATTTT. This encodes CATSDQGQDTQYF. Looking up the rest from reference TRBV28 and TRBJ2-3 gives the full variable domain: DVKVTQSSRYLVKRTGEKVFLECVQDMDHENMFWYRQDPGLGLRLIYFSYDVKMKEKGDIPEGYSVSREKKERFSLILESASTNQTSMYLCATSDQGQDTQYFGPGTRLTVL.

The genes are TRBV10-2 and TRBJ2-7, with 8 nucleotides matching TRBD1. The germline V gene encodes CDR1 WSHSY and CDR2 SAAADI. CDR3 length: 14 amino acids. The V gene end was trimmed by 4 bases and the J gene end by 4 bases; junction bases not matched to a gene: 6. The CDR3 here is CASSVGTGLYEQYF. The DNA of the CDR3 is TGCGCCAGCAGTGTTGGGACAGGATTATACGAGCAGTACTTC.

The chain uses TRBV29-1 and TRBJ2-1, with 11 bases identical to TRBD2. Germline V gene sequence: CDR1 SQVTM, CDR2 ANQGSEA. The CDR3 covers 20 residues. Germline trimming cut 0 bases from V and 14 bases from J; bases unmatched to any gene: 27. The DNA for the CDR3 is TGCAGCGTTGAAGATCTTTTCGGCCTAGCGGGGGGCCCCATAAAAAAAGGGGAGTTCTTC. As protein: CSVEDLFGLAGGPIKKGEFF.

In its sample, this clonotype was seen a few times. This chain joins TRBV25-1 and TRBJ2-2; D unclear. The CDR3 totals 11 residues. Per germline, CDR1 MGHDK and CDR2 SYGVNS. Trimming left V 6 bases short and J 7 bases short, with 6 bases between. The CDR3 coding sequence is TGTGCCAGCAGAGAGGACGGGGAGCTGTTTTTT. It translates to CASREDGELFF.

This clonotype came up a few times. The gene calls are TRBV11-2 and TRBJ2-6, with TRBD2 as a possible D gene (5 bases). The length of the CDR3 is 18 residues. V was trimmed by 2 bases and J by 0 bases, leaving 14 bases between them. Germline CDR1 SGHAT, CDR2 FQNNGV. CDR3 in amino acids: CASSLTGRTYSGANVLTF. The CDR3 DNA is TGTGCCAGCAGCTTAACGGGGAGAACCTACTCTGGGGCCAACGTCCTGACTTTC.

The genes are TRBV2 and TRBJ2-6; TRBD1 aligns across 10 bases. After removal of 3 bases from V and 2 bases from J, the junction contained 7 bases not matched to a gene. Germline CDR1 SNHLY, CDR2 FYNNEI. The length of the CDR3 is 18 residues. In nucleotides, the CDR3 is TGTGCCAGCAGTGATGGGGACAGGGGTATCCCTGGGGCCAACGTCCTGACTTTC. Protein: CASSDGDRGIPGANVLTF.

This clonotype was seen many times. The chain has TRBV6-1 and TRBJ2-2; TRBD1 matches 8 bases. Germline V gives CDR1 MNHNS, CDR2 SASEGT. With 10 bases clipped from V and 1 base from J, the junction kept 2 bases outside the gene matches. The length of the CDR3 is 13 residues. CDR3 nucleotide sequence: TGTGCCACCGACAGGGGGAACACCGGGGAGCTGTTTTTT. It codes for CATDRGNTGELFF.

Ten or more counts support this clonotype. V usage is TRBV7-6 and J usage is TRBJ1-2; D gene ambiguous. Trimming pared 5 bases from V and 0 bases from J, leaving 22 bases between. Germline V gene data show CDR1 as SGHVS and CDR2 as FNYEAQ. This CDR3 has 18 amino acids. CDR3 protein: CASSPSPTTTLANYGYTF. CDR3 coding DNA: TGTGCCAGCAGCCCAAGCCCCACAACTACCTTAGCTAACTATGGCTACACCTTC.

This clonotype was picked up a small number of times. The chain recombines TRBV6-2 or TRBV6-3 with TRBJ2-1; D remains unclear. The germline V gene has CDR1 MNHEY and CDR2 SVGEGT. V lost 1 base and J 0 bases, leaving 10 bases between the germline ends. The CDR3 contains 16 residues. DNA for the CDR3: TGTGCCAGCAGTTACTTACAGACCTACTCCTACAATGAGCAGTTCTTC. It translates to CASSYLQTYSYNEQFF.

This clonotype was seen a few times. The V and J genes are TRBV7-9 and TRBJ2-3, with D possibly called TRBD1 or TRBD2 (6 bases each). Trimming pared 4 bases from V and 0 bases from J, leaving 17 bases between. The CDR3 consists of 17 residues. The germline CDR1 and CDR2 sequences are SEHNR and FQNEAQ (reference sequence). The chain's CDR3 is CASSSGQIADSTDTQYF. The CDR3 region has the DNA TGTGCCAGCAGCTCAGGACAGATAGCGGATAGCACAGATACGCAGTATTTT.

The V gene is TRBV6-1, the J gene TRBJ2-1, with 8 bases aligning to TRBD2. The germline V gene encodes CDR1 MNHNS and CDR2 SASEGT. The V segment lost 2 bases and the J segment 9 bases; nucleotides outside the gene matches: 6. The length of the CDR3 is 14 residues. The DNA of the CDR3 is TGTGCCAGCAGTGAACCGGGACTAGGGAGTGAGCAGTTCTTC. Its protein product is CASSEPGLGSEQFF.

The chain employs TRBV2 and TRBJ2-1, with 7 bases matching TRBD2. CDR3 length: 14 residues. Germline CDR1 is SNHLY and CDR2 is FYNNEI. J was trimmed by 6 bases and V by 7 bases; bases with no gene match: 9. This CDR3 is CASTDREDFNEQFF. CDR3 nucleotides: TGTGCCAGCACGGACCGGGAGGACTTCAATGAGCAGTTCTTC.

The rearrangement uses TRBV12-3 or TRBV12-4 and TRBJ1-1; tentative D call: TRBD1 (5 bases). The CDR3 contains 15 residues. The V end lost 6 bases, the J end lost 2 bases, and 16 bases lay between the germline ends. CDR3 bases: TGTGCCAGCAGCCCCCCGGGGCGGGAAAACACTGAAGCTTTCTTT. It encodes CASSPPGRENTEAFF.

The sample holds a few counts of this clonotype. V and J are TRBV10-3 and TRBJ2-7, with D hard to call. The CDR3 is made up of 13 amino acids. With 0 bases removed from V and 4 bases from J, the gap between germline ends came to 7 bases. Germline values: CDR1 ENHRY, CDR2 SYGVKD. The CDR3 DNA is TGTGCCATCAGTGAGTCTGGGCCGTACGAGCAGTACTTC. Protein: CAISESGPYEQYF.

The CDR3 protein is CASSLMNRGEQFF. Written as DNA, the CDR3 is TGTGCCAGCAGCTTAATGAACAGGGGAGAGCAGTTCTTC. This sequence joins TRBV7-9 and TRBJ2-1; TRBD1 matches 7 bases. CDR1 and CDR2 from the germline V gene are SEHNR and FQNEAQ (reference sequence). The J segment lost 10 bases and the V segment lost 2 bases, leaving 5 bases of the junction unmatched. The CDR3 spans 13 residues. Full variable domain (outside the CDR3, taken from reference TRBV7-9 and TRBJ2-1): DTGVSQNPRHKITKRGQNVTFRCDPISEHNRLYWYRQTLGQGPEFLTYFQNEAQLEKSRLLSDRFSAERPKGSFSTLEIQRTEQGDSAMYLCASSLMNRGEQFFGPGTRLTVL.

CDR3 residues: CASTEGLAGGPVEQFF. The CDR3 region has the DNA TGTGCCAGCACCGAAGGTCTAGCGGGGGGGCCGGTGGAGCAGTTCTTC. The chain combines TRBV2 with TRBJ2-1; TRBD2 matches 12 bases. This CDR3 is 16 amino acids long. V dropped 7 bases and J dropped 10; count of bases not matched to a gene: 14. CDR1 and CDR2 (germline): SNHLY, FYNNEI.